Presented here are 2 T cell receptor beta chains from one specimen sequenced in a study of shared clonotypes between healthy human individuals. Using immunoSEQ multiplex PCR, the repertoire was profiled, and TCRdb retains in-frame clones only, with some absent. The data contain more than 400,000 clones, around 80% of them singletons. Source material: PBMCs. These TCRs come from a woman aged 40-49 years in good health. Some clones in this sample may be carry-over from other donors' samples.

This CDR3 is CAWTGTRNEKLFF. CDR3 coding DNA: TGTGCCTGGACCGGGACAAGAAATGAAAAACTGTTTTTT. The J gene is TRBJ1-4, the V gene TRBV30; the D gene is possibly TRBD1 (6 bases). The CDR3 is 13 amino acids. Trimming shortened V by 4 bases and J by 5 bases, and 11 bases separated the two germline ends. Germline CDR1 reads GTSNPN; CDR2 reads SVGIG (reference sequence).

The rearrangement links TRBV7-9 to TRBJ1-2; TRBD1 aligns across 9 bases. The CDR3 covers 15 residues. Germline V gene sequence: CDR1 SEHNR, CDR2 FQNEAQ (reference sequence). The V gene end was trimmed by 1 base and the J gene end by 6 bases; junction bases not matched to a gene: 6. The CDR3 DNA sequence: TGTGCCAGCAGCTTAGACAGGGGGCGCGTCGATGGCTACACCTTC. The encoded protein is CASSLDRGRVDGYTF.